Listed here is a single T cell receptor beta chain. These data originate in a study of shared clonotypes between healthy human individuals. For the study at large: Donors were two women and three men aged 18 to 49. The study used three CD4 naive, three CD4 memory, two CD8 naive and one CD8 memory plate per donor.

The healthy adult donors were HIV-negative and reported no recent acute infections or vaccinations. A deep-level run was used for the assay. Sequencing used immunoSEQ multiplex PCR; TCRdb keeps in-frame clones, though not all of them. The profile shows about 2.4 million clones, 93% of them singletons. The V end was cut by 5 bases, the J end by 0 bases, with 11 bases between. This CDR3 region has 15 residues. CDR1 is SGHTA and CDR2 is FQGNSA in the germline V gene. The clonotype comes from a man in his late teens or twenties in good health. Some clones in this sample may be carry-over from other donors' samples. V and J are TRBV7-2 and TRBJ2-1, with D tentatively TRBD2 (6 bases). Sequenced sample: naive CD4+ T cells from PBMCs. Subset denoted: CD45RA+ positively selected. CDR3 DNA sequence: TGTGCCAGCAGCACACAGCGGGCCTCCTACAATGAGCAGTTCTTC. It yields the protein CASSTQRASYNEQFF. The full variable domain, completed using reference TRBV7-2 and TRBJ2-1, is GAGVSQSPSNKVTEKGKDVELRCDPISGHTALYWYRQSLGQGLEFLIYFQGNSAPDKSGLPSDRFSAERTGGSVSTLTIQRTQQEDSAVYLCASSTQRASYNEQFFGPGTRLTVL.